This TCR beta chain came from a study of blood T cell repertoires in COVID-19. Study in general: The cDNA or gDNA used as material had been derived from T cells, B-cell-depleted T cells, or PBMCs.

Original processing methods: How many nucleated cells were present was estimated from reference gene primer amplification. Sequencing was performed with immunoSEQ multiplex PCR; in TCRdb, only in-frame clones are kept and a portion is missing. From that table come the V and J calls and clone size; the DNA was used to work out D and trimming. The sample holds around 110,000 clones, around 80% seen once. Per the germline V gene, CDR1 is MNHEY and CDR2 is SVGAGI. The V gene lost 6 bases and the J gene lost 8 bases, with 14 bases spanning the gap. This CDR3 spans 13 amino acids. The sequence derives from a woman in her sixties or seventies with acute or convalescent COVID-19. V and J are TRBV6-5 and TRBJ1-3, with D tentatively TRBD1 (6 bases). The sequenced sample was peripheral blood. CDR3 bases: TGTGCCAGCAGAACAGGGAGTTCTGACACCATATATTTT. Residues: CASRTGSSDTIYF.